This TCR beta chain was observed in a study of blood T cell repertoires in COVID-19. Study background: Acute and convalescent COVID-19 specimens originated in the United States, Italy and Spain. PBMCs, B-cell-depleted T cells, or T cells were the source of the cDNA or gDNA that made up the material.

Trimming at V came to 4 bases and at J to 4 bases, leaving 10 bases not matched to a gene. The CDR3 consists of 15 residues. CDR1 SGHRS and CDR2 YFSETQ come from the germline V gene. Original analysis: Nucleated cell number was recorded as an estimate derived from reference gene primer amplification. The repertoire was sequenced with immunoSEQ multiplex PCR; TCRdb's copy has only in-frame clones and lacks some. That table is the source of V, J and clone size, and D and trimming were worked out from the DNA. The sample comprises roughly 98,000 clones, 92% of which are singletons, and roughly 6.6% rests with the top ten.

This sequence was found in a woman in her fifties or sixties with active COVID-19. V gene TRBV5-1 combines with J gene TRBJ2-7; 8 bases are a match to TRBD2. Sequencing was performed on peripheral blood. This CDR3 is CASSPQRGITYEQYF. CDR3 nucleotide sequence: TGCGCCAGCAGCCCCCAGCGGGGGATAACGTACGAGCAGTACTTC.